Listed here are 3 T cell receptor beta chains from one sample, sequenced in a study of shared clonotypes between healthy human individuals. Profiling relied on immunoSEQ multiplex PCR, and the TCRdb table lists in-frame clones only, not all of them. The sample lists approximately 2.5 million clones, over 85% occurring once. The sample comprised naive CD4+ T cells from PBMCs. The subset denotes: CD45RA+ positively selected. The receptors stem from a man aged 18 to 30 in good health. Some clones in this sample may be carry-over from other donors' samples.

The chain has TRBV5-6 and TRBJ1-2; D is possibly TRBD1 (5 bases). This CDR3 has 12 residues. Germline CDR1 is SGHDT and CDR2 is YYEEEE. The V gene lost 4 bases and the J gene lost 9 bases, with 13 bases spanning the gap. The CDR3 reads CASSRGDPSYTF. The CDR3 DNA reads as TGTGCCAGCAGCCGGGGGGACCCTAGCTACACCTTC.

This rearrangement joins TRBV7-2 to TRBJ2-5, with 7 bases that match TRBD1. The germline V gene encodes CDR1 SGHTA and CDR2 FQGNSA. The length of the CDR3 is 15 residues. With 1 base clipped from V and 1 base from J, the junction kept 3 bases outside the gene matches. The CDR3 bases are TGTGCCAGCAGCTTAGTGACAGGGCCCCAAGAGACCCAGTACTTC. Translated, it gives CASSLVTGPQETQYF. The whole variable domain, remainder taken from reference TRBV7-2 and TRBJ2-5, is GAGVSQSPSNKVTEKGKDVELRCDPISGHTALYWYRQSLGQGLEFLIYFQGNSAPDKSGLPSDRFSAERTGGSVSTLTIQRTQQEDSAVYLCASSLVTGPQETQYFGPGTRLLVL.

Here the CDR3 reads CASSLVRHEQFF. In DNA, the CDR3 is TGTGCCAGCAGCTTAGTGAGGCATGAGCAGTTCTTC. The chain recombines TRBV11-2 with TRBJ2-1; the D is unclear. The V gene lost 1 base and the J gene lost 8 bases, with 6 bases spanning the gap. The CDR3 contains 12 residues. Germline V lookup: CDR1 SGHAT, CDR2 FQNNGV.